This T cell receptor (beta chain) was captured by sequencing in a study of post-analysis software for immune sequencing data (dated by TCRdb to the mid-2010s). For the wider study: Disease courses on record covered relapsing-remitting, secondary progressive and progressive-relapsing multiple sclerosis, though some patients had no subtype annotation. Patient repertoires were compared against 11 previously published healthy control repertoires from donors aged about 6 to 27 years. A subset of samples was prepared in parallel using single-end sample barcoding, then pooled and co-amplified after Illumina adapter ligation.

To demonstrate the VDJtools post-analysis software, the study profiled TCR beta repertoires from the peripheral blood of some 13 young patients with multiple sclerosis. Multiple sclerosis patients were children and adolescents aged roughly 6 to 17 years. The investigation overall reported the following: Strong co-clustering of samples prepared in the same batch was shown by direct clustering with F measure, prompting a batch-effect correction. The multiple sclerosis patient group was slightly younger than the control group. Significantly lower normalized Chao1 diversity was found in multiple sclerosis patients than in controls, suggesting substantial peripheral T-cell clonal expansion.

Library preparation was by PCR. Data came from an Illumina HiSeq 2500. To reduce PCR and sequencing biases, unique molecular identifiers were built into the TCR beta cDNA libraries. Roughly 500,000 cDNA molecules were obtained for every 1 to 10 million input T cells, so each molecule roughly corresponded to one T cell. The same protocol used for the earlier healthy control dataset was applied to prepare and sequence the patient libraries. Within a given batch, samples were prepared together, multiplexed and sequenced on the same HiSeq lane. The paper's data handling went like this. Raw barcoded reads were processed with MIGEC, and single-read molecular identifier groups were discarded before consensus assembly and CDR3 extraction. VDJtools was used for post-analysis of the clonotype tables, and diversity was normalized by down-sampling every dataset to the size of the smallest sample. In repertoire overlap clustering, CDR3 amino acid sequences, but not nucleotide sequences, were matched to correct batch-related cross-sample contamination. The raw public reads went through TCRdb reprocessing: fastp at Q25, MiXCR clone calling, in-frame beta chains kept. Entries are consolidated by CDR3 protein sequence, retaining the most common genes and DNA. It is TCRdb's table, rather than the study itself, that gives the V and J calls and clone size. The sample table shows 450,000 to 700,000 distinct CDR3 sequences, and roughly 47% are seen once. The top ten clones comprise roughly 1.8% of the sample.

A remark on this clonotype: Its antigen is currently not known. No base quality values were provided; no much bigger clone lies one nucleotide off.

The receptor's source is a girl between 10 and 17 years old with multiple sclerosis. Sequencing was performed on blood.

CDR3 loop: CASSVGQGYHEQYF. The bases read TGCGCCAGCAGCGTCGGACAGGGGTACCACGAGCAGTACTTC. Recombination connected TRBV5-1 to TRBJ2-7; 9 middle bases align to TRBD1. The germline V end is reduced by 4 bases and the J end by 5 bases; junction bases left unmatched: 7. From the cysteine up to the phenylalanine, the CDR3 has a length of 14 residues. The DNA shown is the 42-base CDR3, in frame from base 1. From the germline V gene, CDR1 is SGHRS and CDR2 is YFSETQ.